The source of this T cell receptor beta chain is a study of blood T cell repertoires in COVID-19 (TCRdb year 2020). Study-level background: Samples from collaborators originated in the United States, Italy and Spain and spanned both the acute and convalescent phases of COVID-19. Sample metadata almost always included a de-identified subject ID, COVID-19 status, age in years and sex. The samples were drawn from two sources: the first 160 participants of the ongoing ImmuneRACE study, and about 1,300 subjects contributed by 6 global collaborators. The dataset comprised deeply sampled blood TCRbeta repertoires from subjects exposed to, actively infected with, or recovered from COVID-19. Where available, HLA class I and class II types were taken from metadata supplied by the sample provider and were not determined by assay-based typing. The repertoires were made available in a free public database intended to serve as a resource for research on the immune response to SARS-CoV-2. The prospective study material was composed of cDNA or gDNA derived from T cells, B-cell-depleted T cells, or PBMCs. The study at large found these results: The quantity of clinical and demographic metadata differed by source and by participant and was supplied without curation.

Details on this clone: Its recognized antigen is unknown. Per-base qualities were not stored, and no clone one base away is much larger.

Collaborating institutions collected whole blood in K2EDTA tubes following their own protocols. Collaborator samples were shipped for TCRbeta analysis as frozen whole blood, isolated PBMCs, or DNA extracted from either sample type. The CDR3 covers 17 residues, taking in both the cysteine and the phenylalanine. The only DNA kept is the CDR3, 51 bases in frame from the first base. Germline trimming amounts to 7 bases on V and 7 bases on J, with 17 as the count of junction bases outside the gene matches. CDR1 and CDR2 were assigned from the germline V gene as SNHLY and FYNNEI. The immunoSEQ Assay, a bias-controlled multiplex PCR, was used to amplify TCRbeta CDR3 regions from genomic DNA. In the paper's pipeline: The number of nucleated cells in each sample was estimated from the amplification of reference gene primers within the assay. Sequence reads were collapsed and filtered to measure the absolute abundance of every unique TCRbeta CDR3 rearrangement. Productive Simpson clonality was computed per sample as the square root of Simpson's diversity index over productive rearrangements. In TCRdb, the immuneACCESS table is reduced to in-frame sequences with V and J assigned. These tables do not hold every clone; where another copy was compared, an unresolved V gene accounts for under half, and the others remain unexplained. For V, J and clone size, that table is used; D and trimming come from the DNA. The sample table records around 300,000 clones; over 80% of these occur just once. Of the sample, less than 4.5% is held by the ten largest clones.

The source of this sequence is a woman aged 45-65 years with active or convalescent COVID-19. Sequenced input: peripheral blood. This chain is built from TRBV2 and TRBJ2-1; 9 central nucleotides agree with TRBD2. The CDR3 reads CASIPTSGRLPRNEQFF. At the DNA level, the sequence is TGTGCCAGCATCCCTACAAGCGGGAGGCTTCCTCGGAATGAGCAGTTCTTC.